This entry lists 22 T cell receptor beta chains sequenced from one sample in a study of identical twins. From the 5' RACE reads, TCRdb called clonotypes with MiXCR, one entry per CDR3 protein. This sample carries around 1.7 million distinct CDR3 sequences, under 35% of them seen once, and the ten largest clones take about 0.25%. Specimen: cord blood. These receptors were collected from a newborn girl in good health.

This clonotype came up a few times. The V call is TRBV10-3, the J call TRBJ1-2; tentative D call: TRBD1 (6 bases). The CDR3 contains 13 residues. Germline lookup yields CDR1 ENHRY and CDR2 SYGVKD. The ends were cut back, 7 bases at V and 4 bases at J, with 13 bases in the middle. In DNA form, the CDR3 reads TGTGCCATCATGACAGGACGGGGCTATGGCTACACCTTC. Protein: CAIMTGRGYGYTF.

The gene calls are TRBV27 and TRBJ2-3, with 11 positions matching TRBD2. This CDR3 spans 15 amino acids. Germline loops: CDR1 MNHEY, CDR2 SMNVEV (reference sequence). Trimming at V came to 5 bases and at J to 4 bases, leaving 5 bases not matched to a gene. CDR3 in DNA: TGTGCCAGCAGTCATGTAGCGGGAGGGCCAGATACGCAGTATTTT. Protein: CASSHVAGGPDTQYF.

V and J are TRBV5-1 and TRBJ2-2; D not resolved. The ends were cut back, 1 base at V and 4 bases at J, with 17 bases in the middle. CDR1 and CDR2 from the germline V gene are SGHRS and YFSETQ. The CDR3 is 17 amino acids. For the CDR3, the DNA is TGCGCCAGCAGCTTGAAGTCTATCGGATTCCCCACCGGGGAGCTGTTTTTT. Translation gives CASSLKSIGFPTGELFF.

This clonotype has only one observation. The chain has TRBV18 and TRBJ2-1, with D possibly being TRBD2 (6 bases). The germline gives CDR1 KGHSH, CDR2 LQKENI. The CDR3 is 15 amino acids. V lost 3 bases and J lost 7, with 16 bases in between. The CDR3 nucleotides are TGTGCCAGCTCACCGACCGGGGGTTTGGGGAATGAGCAGTTCTTC. Translation gives CASSPTGGLGNEQFF.

The chain employs TRBV9 and TRBJ2-1, with unresolved D. The CDR3 is made up of 15 amino acids. Germline-derived CDR1 and CDR2 are SGDLS and YYNGEE. V dropped 0 bases and J dropped 4 bases, with 11 bases sitting between them. CDR3 nucleotides: TGTGCCAGCAGCGTAGGAGGATTGGGTTACAATGAGCAGTTCTTC. It is translated as CASSVGGLGYNEQFF.

Only a few counts were recorded for this clonotype. The CDR3 loop is CSVDQGSSGANVLTF. The CDR3 bases are TGCAGCGTTGATCAGGGGAGCTCTGGGGCCAACGTCCTGACTTTC. J is TRBJ2-6 and V is TRBV29-1, with D tentatively TRBD1 (6 bases). Trimming removed 3 bases at V and 0 bases at J, with 9 bases between. The germline CDR1 and CDR2 sequences are SQVTM and ANQGSEA. CDR3 length: 15 amino acids.

Only one count was recorded for this clonotype. The gene calls are TRBV6-5 and TRBJ2-1; D remains unclear. V was trimmed by 6 bases and J by 0 bases, leaving 12 bases between them. The V gene's germline CDR1 is MNHEY and CDR2 SVGAGI. The CDR3 totals 15 residues. The CDR3 reads CASSPVRISYNEQFF. DNA for the CDR3: TGTGCCAGCAGCCCGGTGCGTATCTCCTACAATGAGCAGTTCTTC.

The chain combines TRBV19 with TRBJ2-2; possibly TRBD1 for D (6 bases). Trimming took off 0 bases at V and 3 bases at J, with 8 bases between the two ends. Germline CDR1 reads LNHDA; CDR2 reads SQIVND (reference sequence). CDR3 size: 15 residues. The DNA for the CDR3 is TGTGCCAGTAGTATAGACAGGGGCCACACCGGGGAGCTGTTTTTT. It encodes CASSIDRGHTGELFF. The full variable domain, rest sourced from reference TRBV19 and TRBJ2-2, is DGGITQSPKYLFRKEGQNVTLSCEQNLNHDAMYWYRQDPGQGLRLIYYSQIVNDFQKGDIAEGYSVSREKKESFPLTVTSAQKNPTAFYLCASSIDRGHTGELFFGEGSRLTVL.

The rearrangement links TRBV7-9 to TRBJ2-1, with TRBD2 identical over 7 bases. This CDR3 is 17 amino acids long. Germline values: CDR1 SEHNR, CDR2 FQNEAQ (reference sequence). V dropped 5 bases and J dropped 0; count of bases not matched to a gene: 10. The CDR3 DNA reads as TGTGCCAGCAGCCACACTAGCGCCAGGAGCTCCTACAATGAGCAGTTCTTC. Translation: CASSHTSARSSYNEQFF.

V gene TRBV11-1 combines with J gene TRBJ2-4; D is possibly TRBD2 (6 bases). V was cut by 3 bases and J by 8 bases, with 32 bases left in between. Looked up from germline, CDR1 is SGHAT and CDR2 is FQDESV (reference sequence). The CDR3 contains 20 residues. CDR3 bases: TGTGCCAGCAGCTTTCCTGTCTCTTCGTTTGCTAGCGAGAAGGAGGACATTCAGTACTTC. Translating it yields CASSFPVSSFASEKEDIQYF.

V gene TRBV7-6 combines with J gene TRBJ2-1; no definite D call. The CDR3 contains 15 residues. From germline, CDR1 is SGHVS and CDR2 FNYEAQ. Trimming took off 1 base at V and 6 bases at J, with 13 bases between the two ends. The CDR3 nucleotides read TGTGCCAGCAGCTTAGAATTTGCCTTACCCAATGAGCAGTTCTTC. Encoded protein: CASSLEFALPNEQFF.

V is TRBV25-1 and J is TRBJ2-4; 9 nucleotides line up with TRBD1. Trimming at V came to 7 bases and at J to 13 bases, leaving 17 bases not matched to a gene. This CDR3 has 15 residues. The germline V gene has CDR1 MGHDK and CDR2 SYGVNS. CDR3: CASNPTGGSYNEQYF. In nucleotides, the CDR3 is TGTGCCAGCAACCCCACAGGGGGCTCCTACAATGAGCAGTACTTC.

Regarding this clonotype: This may arise from a read error, as a much more abundant clone is one base away. Here the CDR3 omits its conserved ending phenylalanine or tryptophan, so a read error is the likely source. The rearrangement joins TRBV12-3 or TRBV12-4 to TRBJ2-3; possible D gene TRBD2, 6 bases. CDR3 length: 14 amino acids. The V and J ends lost 3 bases and 3 bases respectively, with 10 bases between them. The CDR3 sequence is CASSFHGRTDTQYS. Here the CDR3 DNA reads TGTGCCAGCAGTTTCCACGGGAGAACAGATACGCAGTATTCT.

This clonotype was observed a handful of times. This chain connects TRBV7-6 to TRBJ2-1; TRBD2 might be the D (6 bases). This CDR3 has 14 residues. Looked up from germline, CDR1 is SGHVS and CDR2 is FNYEAQ. V gave up 2 bases and J gave up 7 bases, with 12 bases separating them. The CDR3: CASSLWARGNEQFF. CDR3 nucleotides: TGTGCCAGCAGCTTATGGGCGCGGGGAAATGAGCAGTTCTTC.

The chain links TRBV20-1 to TRBJ2-3; TRBD2 matches at 10 bases. Germline values: CDR1 DFQATT, CDR2 SNEGSKA (reference sequence). V was clipped by 0 bases and J by 6 bases; unmatched bases: 9. The CDR3 loop spans 16 amino acids. CDR3 DNA: TGCAGTGCTAGAGATGGAGCGGGGGGGCTCTGGGATACGCAGTATTTT. Translating gives CSARDGAGGLWDTQYF.

This clonotype was recorded only once. The chain couples TRBV5-1 to TRBJ1-3; D remains ambiguous. CDR1 and CDR2 from the germline V gene are SGHRS and YFSETQ. The ends were cut back, 3 bases at V and 8 bases at J, with 15 bases in the middle. This CDR3 has 14 amino acids. Here the CDR3 DNA reads TGCGCCAGCAGCTCCTCTCCGGAGGGCTACACCATATATTTT. It yields the protein CASSSSPEGYTIYF.

This clonotype was found a few times. CDR3: CASSLKAGGETQYF. As DNA, the CDR3 is TGCGCCAGCAGCTTGAAGGCGGGAGGGGAGACCCAGTACTTC. The rearrangement joins TRBV5-1 to TRBJ2-5; 9 bases are a match to TRBD2. Trimming at V came to 1 base and at J to 5 bases, leaving 3 bases not matched to a gene. Germline V lookup: CDR1 SGHRS, CDR2 YFSETQ. This CDR3 is 14 amino acids long. The complete variable domain, with remaining parts taken from reference TRBV5-1 and TRBJ2-5, reads KAGVTQTPRYLIKTRGQQVTLSCSPISGHRSVSWYQQTPGQGLQFLFEYFSETQRNKGNFPGRFSGRQFSNSRSEMNVSTLELGDSALYLCASSLKAGGETQYFGPGTRLLVL.

The J gene is TRBJ2-7, the V gene TRBV7-2; TRBD1 matches 10 bases. The CDR3 consists of 17 residues. With 2 bases clipped from V and 0 bases from J, the junction kept 7 bases outside the gene matches. The germline V gene encodes CDR1 SGHTA and CDR2 FQGNSA. CDR3 nucleotides: TGTGCCAGCAGCTTACGAGCCCGGACAGGGGGCTCCTACGAGCAGTACTTC. This gives the protein CASSLRARTGGSYEQYF.

The CDR3 loop reads CASRGTGVSTEAFF. The CDR3 region has the DNA TGTGCCAGCAGGGGGACAGGGGTTAGCACTGAAGCTTTCTTT. The chain uses TRBV28 and TRBJ1-1, with TRBD1 identical over 10 bases. Germline CDR1 MDHEN, CDR2 SYDVKM. The CDR3 extends over 14 amino acids. V dropped 6 bases and J dropped 4; count of bases not matched to a gene: 5.

The rearrangement links TRBV28 to TRBJ2-5; 13 bases agree with TRBD2. The CDR3 loop spans 17 amino acids. With 8 bases clipped from V and 4 bases from J, the junction kept 13 bases outside the gene matches. Germline V gene lookup returns CDR1 MDHEN and CDR2 SYDVKM. Written as DNA, the CDR3 is TGTGCCAGCTCCTCGAGGACTAGCGGGAGTTTCCCAGAGACCCAGTACTTC. It yields the protein CASSSRTSGSFPETQYF.

The chain recombines TRBV20-1 with TRBJ2-4; 11 nucleotides align to TRBD2. The J segment lost 13 bases and the V segment lost 6 bases, leaving 11 bases of the junction unmatched. This CDR3 has 13 residues. From germline, CDR1 is DFQATT and CDR2 SNEGSKA (reference sequence). CDR3 coding DNA: TGCAGTGCCCTTAGCGGGAGGGCCGATGAGCAGTACTTC. It is translated as CSALSGRADEQYF.

V is TRBV10-3 and J is TRBJ2-2; weak D call: TRBD1 (5 bases). Germline CDR1 is ENHRY and CDR2 is SYGVKD. Trimming left V 8 bases short and J 1 base short, with 8 bases between. The CDR3 has 13 amino acids. This CDR3 reads CAIGAGNTGELFF. The CDR3 DNA sequence: TGTGCCATCGGGGCAGGGAACACCGGGGAGCTGTTTTTT.